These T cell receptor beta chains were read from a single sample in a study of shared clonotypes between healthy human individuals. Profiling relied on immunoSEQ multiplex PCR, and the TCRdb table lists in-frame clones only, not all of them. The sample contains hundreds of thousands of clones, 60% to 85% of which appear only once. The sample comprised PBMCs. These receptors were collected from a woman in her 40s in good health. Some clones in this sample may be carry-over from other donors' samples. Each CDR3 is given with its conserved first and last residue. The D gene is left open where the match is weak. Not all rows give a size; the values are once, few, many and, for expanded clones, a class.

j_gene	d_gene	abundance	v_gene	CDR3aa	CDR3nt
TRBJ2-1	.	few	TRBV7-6	CASSLIGDYNEQFF	TGTGCCAGCAGCTTAATAGGGGATTACAATGAGCAGTTCTTC
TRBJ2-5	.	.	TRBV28	CASSFRTGRETQYF	TGTGCCAGCAGTTTCCGGACTGGGCGGGAGACCCAGTACTTC
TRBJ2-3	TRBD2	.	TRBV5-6	CASSPSGRRGADTQYF	TGTGCCAGCAGCCCTAGCGGGAGAAGAGGAGCGGATACGCAGTATTTT
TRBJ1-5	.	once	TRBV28	CASNRDSNQPQHF	TGTGCCAGCAACAGGGATAGCAATCAGCCCCAGCATTTT
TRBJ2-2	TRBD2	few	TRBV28	CASSLSGRNTGELFF	TGTGCCAGCAGTTTAAGCGGGAGAAACACCGGGGAGCTGTTTTTT
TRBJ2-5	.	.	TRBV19	CASSWGFRGQTQYF	TGTGCCAGTAGTTGGGGCTTCCGGGGGCAGACCCAGTACTTC
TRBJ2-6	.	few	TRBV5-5	CASSLVQGSGANVLTF	TGTGCCAGCAGCTTGGTGCAGGGTTCTGGGGCCAACGTCCTGACTTTC
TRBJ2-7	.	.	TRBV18	CASSPRLVGPAGSYEQYF	TGTGCCAGCTCACCCCGACTAGTAGGGCCCGCTGGCTCCTACGAGCAGTACTTC
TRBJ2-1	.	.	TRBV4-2	CASSQDRNSYNEQFF	TGTGCCAGCAGCCAAGATAGAAACTCTTACAATGAGCAGTTCTTC
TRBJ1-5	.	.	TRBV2	CASTEGNNQPQHF	TGTGCCAGCACGGAGGGTAACAATCAGCCCCAGCATTTT
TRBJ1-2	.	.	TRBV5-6	CASSFSGGGGGYTF	TGTGCCAGCAGCTTCTCAGGCGGCGGGGGTGGCTACACCTTC
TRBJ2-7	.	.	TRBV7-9	CASTPTLAGKYEQYF	TGTGCCAGCACCCCAACCCTGGCAGGGAAATACGAGCAGTACTTC
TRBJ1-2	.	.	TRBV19	CASSWLGHTPVGYTF	TGTGCCAGTAGTTGGCTGGGACATACCCCCGTGGGCTACACCTTC
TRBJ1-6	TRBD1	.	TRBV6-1	CASSEGGTGVF	TGTGCCAGCAGTGAAGGAGGGACAGGAGTTTTT
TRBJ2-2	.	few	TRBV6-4	CASSPNTGELFF	TGTGCCAGCAGCCCGAACACCGGGGAGCTGTTTTTT
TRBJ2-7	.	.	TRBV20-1	CSARRGYEQYF	TGCAGTGCTAGGCGGGGCTACGAGCAGTACTTC
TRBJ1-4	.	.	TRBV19	CASRGKGMQNEKLFF	TGTGCCAGTAGGGGAAAGGGGATGCAGAATGAAAAACTGTTTTTT
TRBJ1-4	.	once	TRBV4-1	CASSLLGGGNEKLFF	TGCGCCAGCAGCCTCCTGGGAGGGGGTAATGAAAAACTGTTTTTT
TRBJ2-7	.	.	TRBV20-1	CSASEVDEQYF	TGCAGTGCTAGTGAGGTTGACGAGCAGTACTTC
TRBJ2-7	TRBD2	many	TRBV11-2	CASSLPGTSYEQYF	TGTGCCAGCAGCTTACCCGGGACTAGCTACGAGCAGTACTTC
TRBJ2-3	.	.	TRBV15	CATSRVENMGTDTQYF	TGTGCCACCAGCAGAGTTGAAAATATGGGCACAGATACGCAGTATTTT
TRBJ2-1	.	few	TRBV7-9	CASSPTREQFF	TGTGCCAGCAGCCCTACACGTGAGCAGTTCTTC
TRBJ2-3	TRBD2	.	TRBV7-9	CASSLDVLAGEADTQYF	TGTGCCAGCAGCTTAGATGTCCTAGCGGGAGAGGCAGATACGCAGTATTTT
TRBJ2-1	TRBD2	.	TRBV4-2	CASSLLAGVNEQFF	TGTGCCAGCAGCCTTCTAGCGGGAGTCAATGAGCAGTTCTTC
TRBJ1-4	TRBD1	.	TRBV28	CASSLLGQINEKLFF	TGTGCCAGCAGTTTATTGGGACAGATTAATGAAAAACTGTTTTTT
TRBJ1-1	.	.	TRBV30	CAWIRGNTEAFF	TGTGCCTGGATACGAGGGAACACTGAAGCTTTCTTT
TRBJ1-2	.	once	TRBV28	CASSFGGTGYGYTF	TGTGCCAGCAGTTTTGGGGGGACGGGCTATGGCTACACCTTC
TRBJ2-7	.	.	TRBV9	CASSVGRGSSYEQYF	TGTGCCAGCAGCGTAGGGAGAGGTAGCTCCTACGAGCAGTACTTC
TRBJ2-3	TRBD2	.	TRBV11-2	CASSLGVSGYTDTQYF	TGTGCCAGCAGCTTAGGTGTTAGCGGGTACACAGATACGCAGTATTTT
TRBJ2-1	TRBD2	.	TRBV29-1	CSVDWGGNEQFF	TGCAGCGTTGATTGGGGGGGCAATGAGCAGTTCTTC
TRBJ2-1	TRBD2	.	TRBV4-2	CASSQGSNGRAVGEEFF	TGTGCCAGCAGCCAAGGTAGTAACGGGAGGGCCGTGGGTGAAGAGTTCTTC
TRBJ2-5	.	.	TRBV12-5	CASGPGPGETQYF	TGTGCTAGTGGGCCGGGACCCGGTGAGACCCAGTACTTC
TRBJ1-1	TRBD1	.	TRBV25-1	CASTRDSATEAFF	TGTGCCAGCACCCGGGACAGCGCCACTGAAGCCTTCTTT
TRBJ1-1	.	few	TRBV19	CASSPTGGRTEAFF	TGTGCCAGTAGCCCTACCGGGGGGCGCACTGAAGCTTTCTTT
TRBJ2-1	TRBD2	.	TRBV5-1	CASSSVGSGRSGQFF	TGCGCCAGCAGCTCTGTGGGTAGCGGGAGGAGCGGGCAGTTCTTC
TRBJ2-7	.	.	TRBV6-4	CASSDSVDSGEQYF	TGCGCCAGCAGTGACTCGGTGGACTCCGGCGAGCAGTACTTC
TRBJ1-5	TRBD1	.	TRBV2	CASSADRVGNQPQHF	TGTGCCAGCAGTGCGGACAGGGTCGGCAATCAGCCCCAGCATTTT
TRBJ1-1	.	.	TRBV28	CASSSPSPGTEAFF	TGTGCCAGCAGTTCTCCCAGCCCGGGGACTGAGGCTTTCTTT
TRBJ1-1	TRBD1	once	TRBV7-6	CASSFRTGGDTEAFF	TGTGCCAGCAGCTTTAGGACAGGGGGGGACACTGAAGCTTTCTTT
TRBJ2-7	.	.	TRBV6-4	CASRGMGPGHPHYEQYF	TGTGCCAGCAGGGGCATGGGCCCGGGACACCCTCACTACGAGCAGTACTTC
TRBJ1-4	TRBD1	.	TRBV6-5	CASSYPGQGAEKLFF	TGTGCCAGCAGTTACCCGGGACAGGGCGCTGAAAAACTGTTTTTT
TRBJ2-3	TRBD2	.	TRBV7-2	CASSQHRTSGSTDTQYF	TGTGCCAGCAGTCAGCACCGGACTAGCGGAAGCACAGATACGCAGTATTTT
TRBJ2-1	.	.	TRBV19	CASSSTGTGLNEQFF	TGTGCCAGTAGCTCTACCGGGACGGGCCTCAATGAGCAGTTCTTC
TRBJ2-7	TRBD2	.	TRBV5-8	CASSPLAVSSYEQYF	TGTGCCAGCAGCCCACTAGCGGTGAGCTCCTACGAGCAGTACTTC
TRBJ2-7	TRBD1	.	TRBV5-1	CASSRDRPYEQYF	TGCGCCAGCAGCAGGGACAGACCCTACGAGCAGTACTTC
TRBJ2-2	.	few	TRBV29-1	CSVEEGGELFF	TGCAGCGTTGAGGAAGGCGGGGAGCTGTTTTTT
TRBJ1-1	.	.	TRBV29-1	CSVGLRFTEAFF	TGCAGCGTTGGCCTTCGGTTCACTGAAGCTTTCTTT
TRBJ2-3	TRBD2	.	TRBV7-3	CASSPPTSGRAPDTQYF	TGTGCCAGCAGCCCCCCGACTAGCGGGAGAGCCCCAGATACGCAGTATTTT
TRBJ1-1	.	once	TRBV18	CASSPLSGGTEAFF	TGTGCCAGCTCACCACTCTCTGGGGGAACTGAAGCTTTCTTT
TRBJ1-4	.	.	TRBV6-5	CASSHRDLGEKLFF	TGTGCCAGCAGCCACCGGGACCTGGGAGAAAAACTGTTTTTT